The source of this T cell receptor beta chain is a study of blood T cells in healthy people across ages (dated by TCRdb to about 2015). With respect to the entire study: In model experiments, template switching captured about one uniquely barcoded TCR beta cDNA molecule for every two T cells. To track age-related changes in TCR beta repertoire diversity, the study relied on deep sequencing normalized with unique cDNA molecular identifiers. Four age groups were formed from the donors: young (average approximately 15 years), middle-aged (approximately 40), aged (around 68) and long-lived (82). To avoid experimental bias, donors of different ages were spread randomly across the sequencing lanes. Using the same blood draw, the study looked at two additional independent replicas of 1 million unique cDNA reads for two donors, one aged 18 to 30 and the other aged 80 or older.

Donors were about 36 systemically healthy Caucasian individuals from Russia aged 6 to 90 years. Ten milliliters of peripheral blood were collected from each donor into EDTA-treated Vacutainer tubes. Ficoll-Paque density-gradient centrifugation was used to isolate PBMCs, with at least 6.5 million per sample. Trizol reagent was used to extract total RNA from PBMCs, with at least 6 micrograms per sample. For every donor, an aliquot of PBMCs went through flow cytometry to measure the percentages of naive CD45RAhigh/CD27high T cells. Overall study results and their limits: Compared with the aged group, more naive CD4+ T cells, fewer expanded clones and increased TCR diversity were shown by the long-lived group, suggesting age selection. Since profiling was done on bulk unsorted PBMCs, naive and antigen-experienced compartments could not be conclusively compared. A strong correlation was found between observed TCR beta diversity and the percentage of naive T cells measured by flow cytometry. Estimates of total diversity from one million sequenced T cells were regarded as lower bounds and underestimates. Observed TCR beta diversity per million T cells fell roughly linearly with age, and a significant reduction was already apparent by age around 40. Because the CMV infection status of the donors was unknown, age-related changes in expanded clonotypes may potentially have been confounded.

Reading the germline V gene (reference sequence) gives CDR1 SEHNR and CDR2 FQNEAQ. The CDR3 sequence holds 12 residues, the cysteine and phenylalanine included. Here the CDR3 DNA is all that survives: 36 bases in frame from base 1. Points on this clonotype: Its cognate antigen has yet to be identified. Base quality data are lacking; no much larger clone is found one base away.

Libraries were constructed by 5' RACE. A second PCR of roughly 7 to 12 cycles was performed with a sample-barcoded 5' primer and a J-beta primer mix. A template-switch 5' adaptor carrying 12 random nucleotides introduced a unique molecular identifier onto each TCR beta cDNA molecule. Each sample yielded at least 2.5 million CDR3-containing paired-end reads. The Mint cDNA synthesis kit, primed by a TRBC-specific oligonucleotide, was used to synthesize first-strand cDNA from all RNA. Following uracil-DNA glycosylase treatment, all cDNA underwent a first 18-cycle PCR with the universal primers M1SS and BC2_uni_R. As for the original processing: Normalization of each sample was performed by random selection of 1 million high-quality reads, each carrying a distinct molecular identifier. Instead of being binned into consensus sequences, reads that shared molecular identifiers were thrown out. CDR3 identification, clonotype clustering and error correction used MiTCR with a Q25 quality threshold and the strictest error-elimination algorithm. Lower-bound total TCR beta diversity was estimated with a nonparametric unseen species model using Euler transformation. TCRdb ran its own pipeline on the public reads, namely fastp trimming at Q25 and MiXCR clone calling, and kept in-frame beta chains. Merged by CDR3 protein, the rows form single entries marked with the most common genes and DNA. TCRdb's processing, not the authors', yielded these V and J calls. Present in this sample are some 1.8 million distinct CDR3 sequences, approximately 39% of which were seen just once. The top ten constitute approximately 22% of the sample.

The TCR sequence derives from a human donor in good health. The rearranged segments are TRBV7-9 and TRBJ2-4, and TRBD1 aligns with 7 junction nucleotides. The assigned J gene may be wrong: the sequence end matches TRBJ2-5 better. Source material: blood. The CDR3 is CASGTVEETQYF. The sequenced DNA: TGTGCCAGCGGGACAGTAGAAGAGACCCAGTACTTC.